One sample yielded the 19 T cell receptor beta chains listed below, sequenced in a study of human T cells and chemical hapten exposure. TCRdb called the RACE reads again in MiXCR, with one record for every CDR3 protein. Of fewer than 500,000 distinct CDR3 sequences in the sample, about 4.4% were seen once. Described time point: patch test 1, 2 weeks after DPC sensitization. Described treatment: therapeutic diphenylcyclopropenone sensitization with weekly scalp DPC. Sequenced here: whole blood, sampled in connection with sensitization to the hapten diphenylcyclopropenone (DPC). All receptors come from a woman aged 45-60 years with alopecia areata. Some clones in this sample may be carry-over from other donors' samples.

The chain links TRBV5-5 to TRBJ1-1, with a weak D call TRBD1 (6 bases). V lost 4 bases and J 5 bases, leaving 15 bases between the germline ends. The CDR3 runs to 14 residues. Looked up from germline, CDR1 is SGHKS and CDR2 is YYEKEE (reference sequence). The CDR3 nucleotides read TGTGCCAGCAGCCCAGTAGGACAGCGGACTGAAGCTTTCTTT. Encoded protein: CASSPVGQRTEAFF.

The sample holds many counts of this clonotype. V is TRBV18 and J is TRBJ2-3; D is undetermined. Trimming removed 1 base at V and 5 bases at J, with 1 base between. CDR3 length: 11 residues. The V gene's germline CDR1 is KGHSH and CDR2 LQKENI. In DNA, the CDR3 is TGTGCCAGCTCACCACAAGATACGCAGTATTTT. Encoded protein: CASSPQDTQYF.

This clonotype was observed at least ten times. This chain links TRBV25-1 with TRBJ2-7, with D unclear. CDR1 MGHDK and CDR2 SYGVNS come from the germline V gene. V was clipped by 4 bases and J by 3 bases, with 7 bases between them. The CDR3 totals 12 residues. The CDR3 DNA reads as TGTGCCAGCAGTGGAGTGGGCTACGAGCAGTACTTC. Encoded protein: CASSGVGYEQYF.

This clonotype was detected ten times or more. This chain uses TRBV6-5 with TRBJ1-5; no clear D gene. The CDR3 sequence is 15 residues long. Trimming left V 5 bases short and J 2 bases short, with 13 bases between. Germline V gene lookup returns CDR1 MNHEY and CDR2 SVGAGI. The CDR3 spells CASSLSGRGNQPQHF. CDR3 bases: TGTGCCAGCAGTCTGTCCGGGCGAGGCAATCAGCCCCAGCATTTT.

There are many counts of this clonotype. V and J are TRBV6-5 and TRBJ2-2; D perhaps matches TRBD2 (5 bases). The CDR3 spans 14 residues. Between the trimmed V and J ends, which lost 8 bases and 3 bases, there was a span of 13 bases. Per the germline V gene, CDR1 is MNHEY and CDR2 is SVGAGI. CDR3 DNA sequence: TGTGCCAGCTCCCAAAGGAGGTACACCGGGGAGCTGTTTTTT. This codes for CASSQRRYTGELFF.

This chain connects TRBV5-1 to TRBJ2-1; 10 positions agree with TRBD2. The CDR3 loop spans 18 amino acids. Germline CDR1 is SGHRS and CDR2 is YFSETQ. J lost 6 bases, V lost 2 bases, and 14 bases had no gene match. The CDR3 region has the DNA TGCGCCAGCAGCTTACGACCCATGCTAGCGGGAGTCCCCAATGAGCAGTTCTTC. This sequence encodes CASSLRPMLAGVPNEQFF.

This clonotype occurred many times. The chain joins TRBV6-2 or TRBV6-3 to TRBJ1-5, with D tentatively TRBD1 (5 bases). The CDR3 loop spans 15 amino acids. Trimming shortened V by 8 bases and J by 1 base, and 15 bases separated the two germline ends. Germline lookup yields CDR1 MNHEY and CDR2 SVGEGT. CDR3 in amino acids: CASQAGMRSNQPQHF. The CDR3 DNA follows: TGTGCCAGCCAGGCAGGGATGAGGAGCAATCAGCCCCAGCATTTT.

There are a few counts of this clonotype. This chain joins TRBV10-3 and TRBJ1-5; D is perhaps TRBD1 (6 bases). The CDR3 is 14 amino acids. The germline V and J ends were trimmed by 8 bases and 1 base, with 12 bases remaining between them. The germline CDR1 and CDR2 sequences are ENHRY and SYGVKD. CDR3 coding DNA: TGTGCCATCGCGGGGGGCGGAAGCAATCAGCCCCAGCATTTT. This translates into CAIAGGGSNQPQHF.

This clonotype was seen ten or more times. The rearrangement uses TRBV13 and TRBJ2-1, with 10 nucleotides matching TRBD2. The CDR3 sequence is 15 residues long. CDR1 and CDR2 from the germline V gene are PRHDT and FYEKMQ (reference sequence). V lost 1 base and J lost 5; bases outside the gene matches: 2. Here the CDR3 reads CASSLVLAGDNEQFF. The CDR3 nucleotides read TGTGCCAGCAGCTTAGTTCTAGCGGGGGACAATGAGCAGTTCTTC.

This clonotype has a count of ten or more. CDR3 nucleotides: TGTGCCAGCAGTTACGCTAGAAACCAGTACTTC. This codes for CASSYARNQYF. The rearrangement uses TRBV6-6 and TRBJ2-5; unclear D gene. CDR3 length equals 11 residues. The germline V gene encodes CDR1 MNHNY and CDR2 SVGAGI (reference sequence). Deletions cut 2 bases from V and 10 bases from J, with 8 bases between.

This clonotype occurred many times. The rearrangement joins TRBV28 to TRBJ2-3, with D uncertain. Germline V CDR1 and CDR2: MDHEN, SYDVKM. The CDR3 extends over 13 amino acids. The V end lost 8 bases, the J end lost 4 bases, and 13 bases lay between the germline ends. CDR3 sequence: CASASDRSDTQYF. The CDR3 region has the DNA TGTGCCAGCGCCAGCGATAGGTCAGATACGCAGTATTTT. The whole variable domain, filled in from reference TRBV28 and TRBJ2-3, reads DVKVTQSSRYLVKRTGEKVFLECVQDMDHENMFWYRQDPGLGLRLIYFSYDVKMKEKGDIPEGYSVSREKKERFSLILESASTNQTSMYLCASASDRSDTQYFGPGTRLTVL.

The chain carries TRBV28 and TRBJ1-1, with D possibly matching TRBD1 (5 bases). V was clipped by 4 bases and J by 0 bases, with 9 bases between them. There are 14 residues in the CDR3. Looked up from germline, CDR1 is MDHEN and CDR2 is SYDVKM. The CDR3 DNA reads TGTGCCAGCAGTTCCCTGACAGTGAACACTGAAGCTTTCTTT. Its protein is CASSSLTVNTEAFF. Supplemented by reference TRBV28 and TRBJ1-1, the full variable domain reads DVKVTQSSRYLVKRTGEKVFLECVQDMDHENMFWYRQDPGLGLRLIYFSYDVKMKEKGDIPEGYSVSREKKERFSLILESASTNQTSMYLCASSSLTVNTEAFFGQGTRLTVV.

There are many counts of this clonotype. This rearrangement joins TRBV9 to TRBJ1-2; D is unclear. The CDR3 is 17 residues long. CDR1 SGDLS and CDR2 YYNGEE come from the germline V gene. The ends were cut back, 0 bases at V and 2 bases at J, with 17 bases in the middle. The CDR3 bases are TGTGCCAGCAGCGTAGGAAGTTCGCCGTTGGGGAACTATGGCTACACCTTC. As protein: CASSVGSSPLGNYGYTF. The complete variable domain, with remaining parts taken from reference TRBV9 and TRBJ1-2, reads DSGVTQTPKHLITATGQRVTLRCSPRSGDLSVYWYQQSLDQGLQFLIQYYNGEERAKGNILERFSAQQFPDLHSELNLSSLELGDSALYFCASSVGSSPLGNYGYTFGSGTRLTVV.

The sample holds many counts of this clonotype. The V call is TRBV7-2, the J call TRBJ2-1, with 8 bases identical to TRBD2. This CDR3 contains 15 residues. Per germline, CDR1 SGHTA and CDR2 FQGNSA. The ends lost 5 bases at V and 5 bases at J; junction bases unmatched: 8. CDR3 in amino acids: CASSPFIAGNNEQFF. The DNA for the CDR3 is TGTGCCAGCAGCCCCTTTATAGCGGGAAACAATGAGCAGTTCTTC.

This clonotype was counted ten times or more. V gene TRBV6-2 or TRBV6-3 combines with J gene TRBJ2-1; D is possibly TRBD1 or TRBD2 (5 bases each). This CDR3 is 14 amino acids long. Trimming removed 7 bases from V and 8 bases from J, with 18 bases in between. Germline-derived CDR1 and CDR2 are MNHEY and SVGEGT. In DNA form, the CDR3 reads TGTGCCAGCAAGGACGTGGGGGAACGGGATGAGCAGTTCTTC. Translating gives CASKDVGERDEQFF.

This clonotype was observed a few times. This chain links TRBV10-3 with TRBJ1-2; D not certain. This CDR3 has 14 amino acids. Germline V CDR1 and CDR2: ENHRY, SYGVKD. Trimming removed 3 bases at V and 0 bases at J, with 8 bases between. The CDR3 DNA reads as TGTGCCATCAGTGAAGTGGCCGCTAACTATGGCTACACCTTC. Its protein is CAISEVAANYGYTF.

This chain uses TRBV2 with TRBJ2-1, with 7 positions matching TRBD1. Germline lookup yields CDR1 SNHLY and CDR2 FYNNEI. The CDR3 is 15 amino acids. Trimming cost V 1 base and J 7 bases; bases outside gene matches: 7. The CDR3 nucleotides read TGTGCCAGCAGTGAAGAGGGGACAGTTGGGAATGAGCAGTTCTTC. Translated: CASSEEGTVGNEQFF.

Written as DNA, the CDR3 is TGCGCCAGCAGCTCCCGGGACAGCACCTACGAGCAGTACTTC. Translating gives CASSSRDSTYEQYF. The chain has TRBV5-1 and TRBJ2-7; 7 nucleotides line up with TRBD1. V shed 3 bases, J shed 2 bases, and the junction held 5 bases outside the gene matches. Germline assignment: CDR1 SGHRS and CDR2 YFSETQ. This CDR3 spans 14 amino acids.

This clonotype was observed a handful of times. CDR3 sequence reads: CASSQEGFTEAFF. The CDR3 DNA is TGTGCCAGCAGCCAAGAAGGCTTCACTGAAGCTTTCTTT. This chain connects TRBV14 to TRBJ1-1; no clear D gene. The germline V gene has CDR1 SGHDN and CDR2 FVKESK. This CDR3 spans 13 amino acids. Trimming shortened V by 0 bases and J by 4 bases, and 6 bases separated the two germline ends.